This T cell receptor (beta chain) is from a study of shared clonotypes between healthy human individuals. Germline CDR1 reads MNHEY; CDR2 reads SMNVEV (reference sequence). Germline trimming cut 0 bases from V and 3 bases from J; bases unmatched to any gene: 5. The CDR3 is made up of 15 amino acids. This clone was counted a single time. Produced via immunoSEQ multiplex PCR; TCRdb's table is partial and in-frame only. This table holds about 530,000 clones, 75% to 80% found once. Within Nashville, Tennessee resided all donors, each a Caucasian adult. This TCR was sampled from a woman aged 40 to 49 in good health. Some clones in this sample may be carry-over from other donors' samples. The sample was PBMCs. The gene calls are TRBV27 and TRBJ2-7, with 7 nucleotides matching TRBD1. The CDR3 sequence: CASSLSRTGRYEQYF. The CDR3 DNA is TGTGCCAGCAGTTTATCACGGACAGGACGCTACGAGCAGTACTTC.